This T cell receptor beta chain was found in a study of human T cells and chemical hapten exposure. MiXCR, run by TCRdb on the RACE reads, gives a single entry per CDR3 protein. This table has about 84,000 distinct CDR3 sequences, about 10% appearing once. This CDR3 region has 14 residues. The V gene lost 7 bases and the J gene lost 3 bases, with 16 bases spanning the gap. Germline CDR1 reads SGHRS; CDR2 reads YFSETQ. Stated time point: patch test 2, 6 weeks after DPC sensitization. The treatment here: therapeutic diphenylcyclopropenone sensitization with weekly scalp DPC. This clonotype was counted only a few times.

The specimen comprised whole blood, sampled in connection with sensitization to the hapten diphenylcyclopropenone (DPC). The TCR originated in a woman in her 30s with alopecia areata. Some clones in this sample may be carry-over from other donors' samples. The J gene is TRBJ1-1, the V gene TRBV5-1; D is unclear. In nucleotides, the CDR3 is TGCGCCAGCGCCATCGCCCCATTTCACACTGAAGCTTTCTTT. Amino acid sequence: CASAIAPFHTEAFF.